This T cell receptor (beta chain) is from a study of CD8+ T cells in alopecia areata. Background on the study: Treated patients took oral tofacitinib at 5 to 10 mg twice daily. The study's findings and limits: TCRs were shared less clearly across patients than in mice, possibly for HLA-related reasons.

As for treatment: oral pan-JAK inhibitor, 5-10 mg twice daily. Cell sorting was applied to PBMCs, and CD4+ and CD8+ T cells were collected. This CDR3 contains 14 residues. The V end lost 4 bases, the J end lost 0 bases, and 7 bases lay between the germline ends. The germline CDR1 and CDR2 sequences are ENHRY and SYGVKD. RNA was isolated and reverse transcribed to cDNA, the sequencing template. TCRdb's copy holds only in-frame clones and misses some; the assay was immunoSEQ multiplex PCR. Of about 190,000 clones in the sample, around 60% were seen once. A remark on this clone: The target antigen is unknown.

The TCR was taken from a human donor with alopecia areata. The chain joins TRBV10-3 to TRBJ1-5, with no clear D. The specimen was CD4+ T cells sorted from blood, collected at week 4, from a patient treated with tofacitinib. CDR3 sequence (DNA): TGTGCCATCAGTGTAACACATAGCAATCAGCCCCAGCATTTT. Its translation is CAISVTHSNQPQHF.